This is a list of T cell receptor beta chains from one sample in a study of Graves' ophthalmopathy and Graves' hyperthyroidism. TCRdb ran MiXCR on the multiplex PCR reads and lists one entry per CDR3 protein. The sample lists 340,000 or so distinct CDR3 sequences; 15% to 20% were seen once. The sequencing sample was made of peripheral blood. The receptors stem from an adult man with Graves' ophthalmopathy. Both conserved end residues are part of each CDR3. A D gene is named only where the DNA matches it firmly. Size values are once, few and many counts, or a class for expanded clones, and some rows have none.

V gene	J gene	clone size	D gene	CDR3 DNA	CDR3 protein
TRBV6-5	TRBJ1-5	many	-	TGTGCCAGCAGTTCCTTTGCAGGCGGCAATCAGCCCCAGCATTTT	CASSSFAGGNQPQHF
TRBV6-5	TRBJ2-7	many	TRBD2	TGTGCCGCCCGACCACTAGCGGGAGTAGTTTACGAGCAGTACTTC	CAARPLAGVVYEQYF
TRBV28	TRBJ1-2	many	-	TGTGCCAGCAGGACAACAGGGAGTGTTAGCTACACCTTC	CASRTTGSVSYTF
TRBV5-1	TRBJ1-2	many	-	TGCGCCAGCAGGGAGGGTAACTATGGCTACACCTTC	CASREGNYGYTF
TRBV29-1	TRBJ2-5	many	-	TGCAGCGTTGGGGACGGCATCCTGGCCCAGTACTTC	CSVGDGILAQYF
TRBV27	TRBJ1-1	-	-	TGTGCCAGCAGTTGGTCGGGACGGAACACTGAAGCTTTCTTT	CASSWSGRNTEAFF
TRBV11-2	TRBJ1-2	many	-	TGTGCCACTAACTTTCAGGGCGGCTATGGCTACACCTTC	CATNFQGGYGYTF
TRBV11-2	TRBJ2-7	many	-	TGTGCCAGCAGCTTAGTAAGCGGGCACTCCTACGAGCAGTACTTC	CASSLVSGHSYEQYF
TRBV19	TRBJ2-7	-	TRBD1	TGTGCCAGTAGTACTGACAGGGTAGGCGAGCAGTACTTC	CASSTDRVGEQYF
TRBV7-6	TRBJ2-7	many	-	TGTGCCAGCAGCTTAGGTTGGGGTTCCACCTACGAGCAGTACTTC	CASSLGWGSTYEQYF
TRBV19	TRBJ1-5	many	-	TGTGCCAGTAGTATAGTCCCAGGTAATCAGCCCCAGCATTTT	CASSIVPGNQPQHF
TRBV7-9	TRBJ1-1	many	-	TGTGCCAGCAGCGGCTCTCGAGTCAGATACACTGAAGCTTTCTTT	CASSGSRVRYTEAFF
TRBV15	TRBJ1-2	-	-	TGTGCCACCAGCAGAGAACCGGGGGCGGATGGCTACACCTTC	CATSREPGADGYTF
TRBV3-1	TRBJ2-5	many	-	TGTGCCAGCAGAGAGATTGGCGGTCAAGAGACCCAGTACTTC	CASREIGGQETQYF
TRBV19	TRBJ1-5	many	-	TGTGCCAGTACCCGCGCTGGGACAAGGAGCAATCAGCCCCAGCATTTT	CASTRAGTRSNQPQHF